A single sample is the source of the 9 T cell receptor beta chains below, sequenced in a study of identical twins. TCRdb reanalysed the 5' RACE reads using MiXCR and keeps one entry per CDR3 protein. The sample includes about 1.7 million distinct CDR3 sequences, around 29% of them seen just once. Specimen: cord blood. Receptor source: a newborn girl in good health.

This chain joins TRBV28 and TRBJ2-5; the match to TRBD1 covers 10 bases. V was clipped by 2 bases and J by 11 bases; unmatched bases: 8. Germline values: CDR1 MDHEN, CDR2 SYDVKM. This CDR3 region has 14 residues. CDR3 sequence reads: CASSLGTGVSEQYF. In DNA form, the CDR3 reads TGTGCCAGCAGTTTAGGGACAGGGGTTTCGGAGCAGTACTTC.

This clonotype has just a few counts. Since a much larger clone is just one base distant, this may be a read error. The chain recombines TRBV28 with TRBJ1-5; D might be TRBD1 (6 bases). The CDR3 runs 13 residues. CDR1 MDHEN and CDR2 SYDVKM come from the germline V gene. The ends were cut back, 7 bases at V and 3 bases at J, with 10 bases in the middle. In nucleotides, the CDR3 is TGTGCCAGCATTCCGGGACACAATCAGCCCCAGCATTTT. Translation: CASIPGHNQPQHF.

Turning to this clonotype: One junction end does not reproduce the germline sequence, and a read error may be involved. The rearrangement joins TRBV27 to TRBJ2-7; tentatively, D is TRBD2 (5 bases). Judging by the DNA end, TRBJ2-5 fits better; the J call may be wrong. Germline CDR1 MNHEY, CDR2 SMNVEV (reference sequence). The CDR3 is 15 residues long. CDR3 DNA: TGTGCCAGCAGTTCCCTGGACTCACCGCAAGGGACCCAGTACTTC. The encoded protein is CASSSLDSPQGTQYF.

The chain joins TRBV10-3 to TRBJ2-3; possible D gene TRBD2, 5 bases. Trimming took 3 bases from V and 0 from J, leaving 7 bases between them. CDR1 and CDR2 from the germline V gene are ENHRY and SYGVKD. The CDR3 is 14 residues long. The CDR3 region has the DNA TGTGCCATCAGTGAAGGACTTAGCACAGATACGCAGTATTTT. It translates to CAISEGLSTDTQYF.

This clonotype was seen only a few times. This rearrangement joins TRBV27 to TRBJ1-2; 9 bases align to TRBD1. This CDR3 spans 16 amino acids. Unmatched junction bases numbered 9, after V lost 3 bases and J lost 4 bases. CDR1 and CDR2 (germline): MNHEY, SMNVEV (reference sequence). CDR3 sequence: CASSLSRTGAAYGYTF. CDR3 sequence (DNA): TGTGCCAGCAGTTTGTCCCGGACAGGGGCGGCCTATGGCTACACCTTC.

The chain combines TRBV2 with TRBJ1-6; D perhaps matches TRBD1 (5 bases). Germline CDR1 SNHLY, CDR2 FYNNEI. Trimming took 3 bases from V and 10 from J, leaving 16 bases between them. The CDR3 has 15 residues. In DNA form, the CDR3 reads TGTGCCAGCAGTGATACGGGGCGCATGGAGTCACCCCTCCACTTT. Its translation is CASSDTGRMESPLHF.

The CDR3 loop is CASSYAGSSNEKLFF. In nucleotides, the CDR3 is TGTGCCAGCAGTTACGCAGGCAGCTCTAATGAAAAACTGTTTTTT. The J gene is TRBJ1-4, the V gene TRBV6-5; D is unclear. V lost 2 bases, J lost 3 bases, and 10 bases lay in between. The CDR3 has 15 residues. The germline gives CDR1 MNHEY, CDR2 SVGAGI.

This chain connects TRBV4-2 to TRBJ2-1, with D maybe TRBD2 (6 bases). The CDR3 totals 16 residues. Per germline, CDR1 LGHNA and CDR2 YNFKEQ. V lost 1 base and J 4 bases, leaving 14 bases between the germline ends. The chain's CDR3 is CASSQASGRIYNEQFF. CDR3 nucleotide sequence: TGTGCCAGCAGCCAAGCGTCGGGGAGGATTTACAATGAGCAGTTCTTC.

A few counts support this clonotype. This sequence joins TRBV12-3 or TRBV12-4 and TRBJ1-2, with 8 bases matching TRBD1. This CDR3 is 15 amino acids long. V shed 3 bases, J shed 2 bases, and the junction held 5 bases outside the gene matches. CDR3 DNA sequence: TGTGCCAGCAGTTTTAGGACAGGGAAAAACTATGGCTACACCTTC. Encoded protein: CASSFRTGKNYGYTF.